Following are 20 T cell receptor beta chains from one sample sequenced in a study of cytomegalovirus exposure and HLA in healthy donors. This PCR relied on a set of 60 Vbeta primers and 13 Jbeta primers. Using immunoSEQ multiplex PCR, the repertoire was profiled, and TCRdb retains in-frame clones only, with some absent. The sample has around 100,000 clones; 55% to 70% are singletons. The specimen sequenced was PBMCs. The receptors stem from a woman aged 25 to 39 in good health and CMV-seronegative.

This chain links TRBV18 with TRBJ2-7; D may be TRBD1 (6 bases). The germline V and J ends were trimmed by 2 bases and 5 bases, with 10 bases remaining between them. This CDR3 is built from 13 residues. CDR1 KGHSH and CDR2 LQKENI come from the germline V gene. The CDR3 loop reads CASSPTRDNEQYF. CDR3 in DNA: TGTGCCAGCTCACCAACCAGGGACAACGAGCAGTACTTC.

The chain couples TRBV5-6 to TRBJ1-5; maybe TRBD1 (6 bases). The V end lost 0 bases, the J end lost 5 bases, and 6 bases lay between the germline ends. Germline V gives CDR1 SGHDT, CDR2 YYEEEE. The CDR3 consists of 13 residues. In nucleotides, the CDR3 is TGTGCCAGCAGCTTGGGGACAGATCAGCCCCAGCATTTT. The encoded protein is CASSLGTDQPQHF. Full variable domain (missing parts from reference TRBV5-6 and TRBJ1-5): DAGVTQSPTHLIKTRGQQVTLRCSPKSGHDTVSWYQQALGQGPQFIFQYYEEEERQRGNFPDRFSGHQFPNYSSELNVNALLLGDSALYLCASSLGTDQPQHFGDGTRLSIL.

The rearrangement links TRBV9 to TRBJ2-5; D might be TRBD2 (6 bases). The J call may be incorrect, as the DNA end agrees better with TRBJ2-7. The CDR3 loop spans 14 amino acids. Germline assignment: CDR1 SGDLS and CDR2 YYNGEE. CDR3 DNA: TGTGCCAGCAGCCCCAGACTAGACCACTACGAGCAGTACTTC. The encoded protein is CASSPRLDHYEQYF.

Turning to this clone: One end of the junction varies from germline; a read error may be responsible. This same CDR3 is encoded by further DNA sequences in the sample. This chain links TRBV4-1 with TRBJ2-6; 8 bases match TRBD2. Per germline, CDR1 MGHRA and CDR2 YSYEKL. The CDR3 loop spans 15 amino acids. The CDR3 DNA is TGTGCCAGCAGCCAAGCGGGGGCTGGGGCCAACGTCCTGACTTTC. Encoded protein: CASSQAGAGANVLTF.

V usage is TRBV11-1 and J usage is TRBJ2-5; TRBD2 might be the D (6 bases). Germline-derived CDR1 and CDR2 are SGHAT and FQDESV (reference sequence). This CDR3 has 14 residues. Trimming removed 5 bases at V and 0 bases at J, with 10 bases between. In nucleotides, the CDR3 is TGTGCCAGCAGCCCAAGGGACTACCAAGAGACCCAGTACTTC. Translating it yields CASSPRDYQETQYF. Variable domain in full (rest from reference TRBV11-1 and TRBJ2-5): EAEVAQSPRYKITEKSQAVAFWCDPISGHATLYWYRQILGQGPELLVQFQDESVVDDSQLPKDRFSAERLKGVDSTLKIQPAELGDSAMYLCASSPRDYQETQYFGPGTRLLVL.

The V and J genes are TRBV19 and TRBJ2-7, with D perhaps TRBD2 (6 bases). The V and J ends lost 6 bases and 0 bases respectively, with 18 bases between them. The CDR3 spans 16 residues. Germline V CDR1 and CDR2: LNHDA, SQIVND (reference sequence). CDR3 DNA: TGTGCCAGTAGCCCCTCGGGGACTCCGAGCTCCTACGAGCAGTACTTC. Translated: CASSPSGTPSSYEQYF.

V and J are TRBV10-3 and TRBJ2-5; D may be TRBD1 (6 bases). The length of the CDR3 is 14 residues. The germline V gene has CDR1 ENHRY and CDR2 SYGVKD. Trimming stripped 2 bases from V and 7 bases from J, with 14 bases between. The CDR3 DNA sequence: TGTGCCATCAGTGAGGCGGGCCAAGGGGGGACCCAGTACTTC. It encodes CAISEAGQGGTQYF.

The genes are TRBV5-6 and TRBJ1-2, with 9 bases aligning to TRBD1. In germline, CDR1 is SGHDT, CDR2 YYEEEE. This CDR3 has 14 residues. With V trimmed by 0 bases and J by 3 bases, 0 bases remained unmatched. The CDR3 DNA sequence: TGTGCCAGCAGCTTGGGACAGGGGGACTATGGCTACACCTTC. Amino acids: CASSLGQGDYGYTF.

The V and J genes are TRBV6-5 and TRBJ1-2; tentatively, D is TRBD1 (5 bases). From germline, CDR1 is MNHEY and CDR2 SVGAGI. Trimming left V 2 bases short and J 1 base short, with 11 bases between. The CDR3 consists of 15 residues. The chain's CDR3 is CASSYGQGLNYGYTF. The CDR3 nucleotides read TGTGCCAGCAGTTACGGGCAGGGCCTTAACTATGGCTACACCTTC.

The chain uses TRBV2 and TRBJ1-1; D is unclear. CDR1 and CDR2 (germline): SNHLY, FYNNEI. The CDR3 is 10 residues long. Trimming removed 7 bases from V and 12 bases from J, with 12 bases in between. CDR3 region: CASMVGESFF. As DNA, the CDR3 is TGTGCCAGCATGGTTGGTGAGTCTTTCTTT.

The rearrangement links TRBV30 to TRBJ1-3; D not certain. CDR1 and CDR2 (germline): GTSNPN, SVGIG (reference sequence). The CDR3 extends over 15 amino acids. The V and J ends lost 3 bases and 0 bases respectively, with 12 bases between them. In DNA form, the CDR3 reads TGTGCCTGGAGCACGCCTCCGAGCTCTGGAAACACCATATATTTT. Translated, it gives CAWSTPPSSGNTIYF.

The CDR3 reads CAISPTGAHLAEQYF. The CDR3 nucleotides read TGTGCCATCAGCCCGACAGGGGCTCATTTGGCCGAGCAGTACTTC. The chain recombines TRBV10-3 with TRBJ2-7; 8 bases match TRBD1. Per the germline V gene, CDR1 is ENHRY and CDR2 is SYGVKD. This CDR3 is built from 15 residues. After removal of 6 bases from V and 6 bases from J, the junction contained 13 bases not matched to a gene.

This clone was found a few times. This chain joins TRBV4-3 and TRBJ2-5; 15 bases are shared with TRBD2. The CDR3 runs 21 residues. J lost 1 base, V lost 0 bases, and 12 bases had no gene match. Germline CDR1 LGHNA, CDR2 YSLEER. The CDR3 sequence is CASSQDYGQGLAGGFQETQYF. The CDR3 DNA is TGCGCCAGCAGCCAAGACTACGGCCAGGGACTAGCGGGAGGCTTCCAAGAGACCCAGTACTTC.

This clone was seen only a few times. The V call is TRBV4-1, the J call TRBJ2-5, with 7 bases lining up with TRBD2. Germline V gene sequence: CDR1 MGHRA, CDR2 YSYEKL. V was pared by 0 bases and J by 5 bases, with 9 bases of the junction left unmatched. The CDR3 is made up of 16 amino acids. The CDR3 loop is CASSQDYGLGVETQYF. CDR3 bases: TGCGCCAGCAGCCAAGATTATGGACTAGGCGTGGAGACCCAGTACTTC.

The chain links TRBV10-1 to TRBJ2-1, with D perhaps TRBD2 (5 bases). Germline CDR1 reads WNHNN; CDR2 reads SYGVQD (reference sequence). This CDR3 has 15 amino acids. The germline V and J ends were trimmed by 0 bases and 0 bases, with 6 bases remaining between them. This chain's CDR3 is CASSESGSSYNEQFF. The CDR3 DNA reads as TGCGCCAGCAGTGAGTCAGGGAGCTCCTACAATGAGCAGTTCTTC.

The rearrangement joins TRBV5-5 to TRBJ1-5, with D possibly being TRBD1 (6 bases). Germline CDR1 SGHKS, CDR2 YYEKEE (reference sequence). This CDR3 contains 14 residues. V lost 2 bases to trimming and J lost 6 bases, with 12 bases between them. As DNA, the CDR3 is TGTGCCAGCAGCTTTTACCCGACAGGTCAGCCCCAGCATTTT. Its protein product is CASSFYPTGQPQHF.

Only a few counts were recorded for this clone. The genes are TRBV27 and TRBJ2-7; D is possibly TRBD1 (5 bases). This CDR3 has 15 residues. V was clipped by 7 bases and J by 3 bases, with 19 bases between them. The V gene's germline CDR1 is MNHEY and CDR2 SMNVEV (reference sequence). Here the CDR3 DNA reads TGTGCCAGCAAATTGGGGCCCCTGCCCAACTACGAGCAGTACTTC. Translated: CASKLGPLPNYEQYF.

This rearrangement joins TRBV15 to TRBJ1-6; TRBD1 might be the D (6 bases). Trimming took 2 bases from V and 8 from J, leaving 7 bases between them. The CDR3 has 13 residues. Germline CDR1 and CDR2: LNHNV and YYDKDF (reference sequence). As DNA, the CDR3 is TGTGCCACCAGCAGAAACAGGGATTCACCCCTCCACTTT. Protein product: CATSRNRDSPLHF.

The CDR3 here is CASSPGGLTQETQYF. DNA of the CDR3: TGTGCCAGCAGTCCAGGTGGACTTACCCAAGAGACCCAGTACTTC. The rearrangement links TRBV28 to TRBJ2-5; D perhaps matches TRBD2 (5 bases). V lost 5 bases, J lost 1 base, and 14 bases lay in between. Germline loops: CDR1 MDHEN, CDR2 SYDVKM. CDR3 length: 15 residues.

The V gene is TRBV7-9, the J gene TRBJ2-5, with 7 bases matching TRBD1. The DNA end lines up better with TRBJ2-7; the J call may be wrong. This CDR3 region has 14 residues. Germline assignment: CDR1 SEHNR and CDR2 FQNEAQ (reference sequence). DNA of the CDR3: TGTGCCAGCAGCCCACACCGGGACAGTTACGAGCAGTACTTC. Translating it yields CASSPHRDSYEQYF.